The rows below give T cell receptor beta chains drawn from one sample of a study of cytomegalovirus exposure and HLA in healthy donors. The data were produced by immunoSEQ multiplex PCR, yet TCRdb's version contains in-frame clones alone and is incomplete. The sample consists of 83,000 or so clones, about 80% of them appearing once. The sample taken for sequencing was PBMCs. These TCRs come from a man younger than 45 in good health and CMV-seropositive. The CDR3 runs from the conserved cysteine through the conserved F or W. The D gene is left open where the match is weak. Clone sizes are given selectively: once, few, many, or a class where the clone is expanded.

V gene	J gene	clone size	D gene	CDR3 DNA	CDR3 protein
TRBV27	TRBJ2-7	-	TRBD2	TGTGCCAGCAGCTTGTGGGGGGGGACCTACGAGCAGTACTTC	CASSLWGGTYEQYF
TRBV19	TRBJ1-5	-	-	TGTGCCAGTAGTCTACAGTCACTCAATCAGCCCCAGCATTTT	CASSLQSLNQPQHF
TRBV6-4	TRBJ2-6	-	TRBD1	TGTGCCAGCAGTGACTCTGACAGGGGCCGCTCTGGGGCCAACGTCCTGACTTTC	CASSDSDRGRSGANVLTF
TRBV2	TRBJ2-1	-	TRBD2	TGTGCCAGCAGATCCAGCGGGGGGGCCTACAATGAGCAGTTCTTC	CASRSSGGAYNEQFF
TRBV5-1	TRBJ2-2	once	TRBD1	TGCGCCAGCAGCTTCAGACAGGGGACCGGGGAGCTGTTTTTT	CASSFRQGTGELFF
TRBV5-4	TRBJ1-6	-	TRBD1	TGTGCCAGCAGCTTGGTGGACAGGGCTTATAATTCACCCCTCCACTTT	CASSLVDRAYNSPLHF
TRBV11-2	TRBJ2-2	once	TRBD1	TGTGCCAGCAGCTCCCGAACAATTCCAGGGGGTGGGCTGTTTTTT	CASSSRTIPGGGLFF
TRBV5-6	TRBJ2-7	-	-	TGTGCCAGCAGCTTACAGGGCTACGAGCAGTACTTC	CASSLQGYEQYF
TRBV7-7	TRBJ2-1	-	TRBD2	TGTGCTAGCAGCTCGCTAGCGGGGGGCAATGAGCAGTTCTTC	CASSSLAGGNEQFF
TRBV28	TRBJ2-3	-	-	TGTGCCAGCAGTTTAAGGGTTGGGACCAGGGAGGATCCGCAGTATTTT	CASSLRVGTREDPQYF
TRBV7-5	TRBJ2-7	-	-	TGTGCCAGCAGCTTAGGGGGGCCTAGCGAGCAGTACTTC	CASSLGGPSEQYF
TRBV5-1	TRBJ1-3	-	-	TGCGCCAGCAGCTTGGGAGGGCCAATAACCAAACTCTCTGGAAACACCATATATTTT	CASSLGGPITKLSGNTIYF
TRBV5-1	TRBJ1-1	-	TRBD1	TGCGCCAGCAGCCTCCTGACAGGGGGTAAGAACACTGAAGCTTTCTTT	CASSLLTGGKNTEAFF
TRBV4-1	TRBJ2-7	-	-	TGCGCCAGCAGCGACCGGGACTCCACCGGGTACGAGCAGTACTTC	CASSDRDSTGYEQYF
TRBV19	TRBJ2-3	-	TRBD2	TGTGCCAGTAGTATGTGGGGAGGGATCACAGATACGCAGTATTTT	CASSMWGGITDTQYF
TRBV7-9	TRBJ2-5	-	-	TGTTCCAGCAGCTTAGTCGGGATACAAGAGACCCAGTACTTC	CSSSLVGIQETQYF
TRBV28	TRBJ2-1	-	TRBD2	TGTGCCAGCAGCCTCACTAGCGGGGGGTACAATGAGCAGTTCTTC	CASSLTSGGYNEQFF
TRBV6-5	TRBJ1-1	-	TRBD1	TGTGCCAGCAGCTCGACAGGGGGCGGGGAAGCTTTCTTT	CASSSTGGGEAFF
TRBV19	TRBJ2-2	-	TRBD1	TGTGCCACTACCTACTGGGACAGGGGGCGCGTCGGGGAGCTGTTTTTT	CATTYWDRGRVGELFF
TRBV9	TRBJ2-3	-	TRBD2	TGTGCCAGCAGCCAGACTAGCGGGGGTGCAGATACGCAGTATTTT	CASSQTSGGADTQYF
TRBV9	TRBJ1-2	-	-	TGTGCCAGCAGCCAACAGGGAACGGGCTACACCTTC	CASSQQGTGYTF
TRBV9	TRBJ2-1	-	-	TGTGCCAGCAGCGTAGCTACCGGTTCTTATGGTGAGCAGTTCTTC	CASSVATGSYGEQFF
TRBV10-3	TRBJ2-5	-	-	TGTGCCATCAGTTTCCAGGGTCAAGAGACCCAGTACTTC	CAISFQGQETQYF
TRBV6-1	TRBJ2-6	-	-	TGTGCCAGCAGTGAGGGGGCCGGGGCCAACGTCCTGACTTTC	CASSEGAGANVLTF
TRBV9	TRBJ2-3	-	TRBD1	TGTGCCAGCAGCGCCGGGGACAGGGGGCCCACGACAGATACGCAGTATTTT	CASSAGDRGPTTDTQYF
TRBV7-2	TRBJ2-3	-	TRBD2	TGTGCCAGCAGCTTAGTCCCTATAGACCGACTAGCGGGGGCAGATACGCAGTATTTT	CASSLVPIDRLAGADTQYF
TRBV28	TRBJ1-3	-	TRBD1	TGTGCCAGCAGTTTATCGATCGGGACAGGGGATGGAAACACCATATATTTT	CASSLSIGTGDGNTIYF
TRBV7-2	TRBJ1-5	-	-	TGTGCCAGCAGCCCTAGCGGGGGGCCCCAGCCCCAGCATTTT	CASSPSGGPQPQHF
TRBV11-1	TRBJ2-7	-	-	TGTGCCAGCAGCTCTGACAGAGCCTACGAGCAGTACTTC	CASSSDRAYEQYF
TRBV9	TRBJ2-1	-	TRBD1	TGTGCCAGCAGCGTGGAGGACAGGGCTCGTGAGCAGTTCTTC	CASSVEDRAREQFF
TRBV7-8	TRBJ1-2	-	-	TGTGCCAGCAGCCTACAGGGTTCTCATGGCTACACCTTC	CASSLQGSHGYTF
TRBV5-5	TRBJ2-2	-	TRBD1	TGTGCCAGCAGCTTGGCTCGGACAGGGGGAGTAAACACCGGGGAGCTGTTTTTT	CASSLARTGGVNTGELFF
TRBV4-3	TRBJ1-1	-	-	TGCGCCAGCAGCCAAGATGGGTACGGGGGAAACACTGAAGCTTTCTTT	CASSQDGYGGNTEAFF
TRBV5-1	TRBJ1-2	-	TRBD1	TGCGCCAGCACCCGGACAGGGGTCTATGGCTACACCTTC	CASTRTGVYGYTF
TRBV4-1	TRBJ1-2	-	TRBD1	TGCGCCAGCAGCCAAGGCCCAGGGGGGAAGGATGGCTACACCTTC	CASSQGPGGKDGYTF
TRBV5-1	TRBJ2-7	-	-	TGCGCCAGCAGCCCAGACAGGACCTACGAGCAGTACTTC	CASSPDRTYEQYF
TRBV7-2	TRBJ2-3	-	-	TGTGCCAGCAGCTTGTATCAGGATACGCAGTATTTT	CASSLYQDTQYF
TRBV2	TRBJ1-2	-	-	TGTGCCAGCGTAACTATAACAGGCTCCTCTAACTATGGCTACACCTTC	CASVTITGSSNYGYTF